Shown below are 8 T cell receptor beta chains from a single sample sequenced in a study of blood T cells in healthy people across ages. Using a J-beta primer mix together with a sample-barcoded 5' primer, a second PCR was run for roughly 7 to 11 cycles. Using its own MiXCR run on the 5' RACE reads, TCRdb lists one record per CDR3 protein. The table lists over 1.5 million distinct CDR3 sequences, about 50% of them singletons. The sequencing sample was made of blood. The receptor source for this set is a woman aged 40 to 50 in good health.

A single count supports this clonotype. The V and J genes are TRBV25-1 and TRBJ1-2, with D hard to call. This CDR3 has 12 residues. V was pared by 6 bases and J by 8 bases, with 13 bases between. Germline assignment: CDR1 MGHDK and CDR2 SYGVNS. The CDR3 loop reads CASRQGGRGYTF. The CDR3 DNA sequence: TGTGCCAGCAGACAAGGTGGGAGGGGCTACACCTTC.

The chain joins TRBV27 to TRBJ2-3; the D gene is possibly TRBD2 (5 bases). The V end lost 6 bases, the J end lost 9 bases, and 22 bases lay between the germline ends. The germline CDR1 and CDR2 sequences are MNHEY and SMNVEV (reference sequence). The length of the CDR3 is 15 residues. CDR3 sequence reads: CASRPIATAGETQYF. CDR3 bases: TGTGCCAGCAGACCCATAGCGACTGCCGGGGAGACGCAGTATTTT.

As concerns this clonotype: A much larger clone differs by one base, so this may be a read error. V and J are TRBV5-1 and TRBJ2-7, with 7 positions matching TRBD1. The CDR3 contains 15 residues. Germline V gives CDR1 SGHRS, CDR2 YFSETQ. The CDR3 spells CASSPGTEISSEQYF. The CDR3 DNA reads TGCGCCAGCAGCCCGGGGACAGAGATCTCCTCCGAGCAGTACTTC.

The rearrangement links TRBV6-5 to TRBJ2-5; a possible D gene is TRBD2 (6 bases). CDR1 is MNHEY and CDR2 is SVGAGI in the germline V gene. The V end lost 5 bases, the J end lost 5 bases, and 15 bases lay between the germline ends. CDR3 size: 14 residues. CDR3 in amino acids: CASSNTLATETQYF. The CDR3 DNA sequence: TGTGCCAGCAGTAACACCCTAGCGACGGAGACCCAGTACTTC.

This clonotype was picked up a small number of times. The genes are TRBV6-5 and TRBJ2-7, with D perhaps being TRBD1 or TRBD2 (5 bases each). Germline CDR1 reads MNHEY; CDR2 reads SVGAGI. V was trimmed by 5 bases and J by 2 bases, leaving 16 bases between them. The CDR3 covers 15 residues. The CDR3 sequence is CASSTRDPGTYEQYF. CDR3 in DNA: TGTGCCAGCAGTACCCGGGACCCTGGCACCTACGAGCAGTACTTC.

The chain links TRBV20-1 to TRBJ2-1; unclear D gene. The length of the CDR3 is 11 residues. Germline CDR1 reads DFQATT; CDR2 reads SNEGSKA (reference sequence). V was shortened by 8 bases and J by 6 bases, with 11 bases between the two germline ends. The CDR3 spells CSSEESNEQFF. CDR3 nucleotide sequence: TGCAGTAGTGAAGAGTCCAATGAGCAGTTCTTC.

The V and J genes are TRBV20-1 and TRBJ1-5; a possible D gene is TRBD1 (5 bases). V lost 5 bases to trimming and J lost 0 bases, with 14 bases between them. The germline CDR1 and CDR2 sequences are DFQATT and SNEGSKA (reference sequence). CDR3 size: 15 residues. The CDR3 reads CSAWTWRNSNQPQHF. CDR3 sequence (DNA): TGCAGTGCTTGGACATGGAGAAATAGCAATCAGCCCCAGCATTTT.

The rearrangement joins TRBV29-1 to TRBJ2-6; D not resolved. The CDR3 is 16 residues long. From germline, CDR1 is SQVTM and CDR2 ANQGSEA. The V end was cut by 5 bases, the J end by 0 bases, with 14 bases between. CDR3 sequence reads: CSVRGSSTSGANVLTF. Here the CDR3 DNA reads TGCAGCGTTCGTGGCAGCAGTACCTCTGGGGCCAACGTCCTGACTTTC. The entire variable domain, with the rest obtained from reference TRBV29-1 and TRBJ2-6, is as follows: SAVISQKPSRDICQRGTSLTIQCQVDSQVTMMFWYRQQPGQSLTLIATANQGSEATYESGFVIDKFPISRPNLTFSTLTVSNMSPEDSSIYLCSVRGSSTSGANVLTFGAGSRLTVL.